Here is one T cell receptor beta chain with its context. No antigen is known for it. The study sorted every CD8+ T cell subset in triplicate at under 350,000 cells each. CD45RO-CCR7+CD27+CD95- marked naive CD8+ T cells. This entry is derived from a study of CXCR3-negative and CXCR3-positive naive CD8 T cells. The method, 5' RACE with UMI labels, was used to prepare the TRB cDNA libraries. With the 5' RACE reads reprocessed, TCRdb shows one record per CDR3 protein and no DNA. In all, the sample yields some 85,000 distinct CDR3 sequences. Germline values: CDR1 LGHDT, CDR2 YNNKEL (reference sequence). This CDR3 contains 16 residues. Broader study findings: In naive cells, CXCR3-negative and CXCR3-positive subsets had similar TRBV-TRBJ usage; memory cells differed. CXCR3-positive naive cells carried more hydrophobic TRB CDR3s than CXCR3-negative naive cells did.

The chain has TRBV3-1 and TRBJ2-1; TCRdb outputs TRBD1, but without DNA this stays unchecked. This receptor was identified in a human donor in good health. Some clones in this sample may be carry-over from other donors' samples. Sequencing was done on a sample of naive CXCR3+ CD8+ T cells from blood. The sample's subset: CD45RO-CCR7+CD27+CD95- naive CD8+ T cells expressing CXCR3 (TNR3+). The chain's CDR3 is CASSPPGLAAYNEQFF.